This TCR beta chain came from a study of blood T cell repertoires in COVID-19. Study in general: Spain, Italy and the United States supplied samples that represented acute and convalescent COVID-19. The analysed material was cDNA or gDNA that came from T cells, B-cell-depleted T cells, or PBMCs.

Data came from immunoSEQ multiplex PCR; TCRdb stores just in-frame clones and leaves some out. The repertoire holds about 290,000 clones, with around nine tenths as singletons. The V end lost 6 bases, the J end lost 4 bases, and 18 bases lay between the germline ends. The CDR3 loop spans 15 amino acids. CDR1 is MNHEY, CDR2 SVGAGI, per germline. What was sequenced was peripheral blood. The sequence came from a man aged 35 to 55 with acute or convalescent COVID-19. The chain is built from TRBV6-5 and TRBJ2-5; D ambiguous. The CDR3 region has the DNA TGTGCCAGCAGGTCCGGTTTTGGAGTAGCAGAGACCCAGTACTTC. This translates into CASRSGFGVAETQYF.